The 3 T cell receptor beta chains presented below share a single source sample, sequenced in a study of monozygotic twins with inflammatory bowel disease. TCRdb reworked the 5' RACE reads into one entry per CDR3 protein, no DNA. The table for this sample gives approximately 400,000 distinct CDR3 sequences. Sequencing was done on a sample of blood. Receptors were obtained from a human donor with ulcerative colitis or Crohn's disease, or a healthy co-twin of an affected twin (not recorded which).

The chain joins TRBV6-5 to TRBJ1-6; TCRdb's D gene call, TRBD1, goes unchecked for lack of DNA. This CDR3 comprises 15 residues. Germline V gene sequence: CDR1 MNHEY, CDR2 SVGAGI. CDR3: CASSYPGTKGSPLHF.

This chain links TRBV6-2 or TRBV6-3 with TRBJ1-3. From germline, CDR1 is MNHEY and CDR2 SVGEGT. The CDR3 contains 11 residues. The CDR3 here is CASRSGNTIYF.

The chain joins TRBV20-1 to TRBJ2-7; the TCRdb D gene call, TRBD1, has no DNA to confirm it. This CDR3 is built from 12 residues. The germline CDR1 and CDR2 sequences are DFQATT and SNEGSKA (reference sequence). CDR3 protein: CSAPIWGYEQYF.